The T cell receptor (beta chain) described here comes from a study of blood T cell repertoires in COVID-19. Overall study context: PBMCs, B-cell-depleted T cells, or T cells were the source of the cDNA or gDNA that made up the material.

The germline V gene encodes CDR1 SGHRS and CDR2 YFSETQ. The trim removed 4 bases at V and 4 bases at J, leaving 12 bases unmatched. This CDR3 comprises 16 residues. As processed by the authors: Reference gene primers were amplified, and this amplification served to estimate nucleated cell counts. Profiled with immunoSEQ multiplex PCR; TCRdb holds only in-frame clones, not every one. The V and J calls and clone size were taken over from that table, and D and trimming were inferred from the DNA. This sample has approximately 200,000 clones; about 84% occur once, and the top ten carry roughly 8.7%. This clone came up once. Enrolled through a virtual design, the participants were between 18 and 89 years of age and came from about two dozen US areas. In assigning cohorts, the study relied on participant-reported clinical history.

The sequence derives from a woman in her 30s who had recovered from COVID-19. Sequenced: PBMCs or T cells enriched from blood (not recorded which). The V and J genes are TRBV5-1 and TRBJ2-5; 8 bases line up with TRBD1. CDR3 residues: CASSLGTGGSAETQYF. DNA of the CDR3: TGCGCCAGCAGCCTGGGGACAGGTGGGTCGGCAGAGACCCAGTACTTC.